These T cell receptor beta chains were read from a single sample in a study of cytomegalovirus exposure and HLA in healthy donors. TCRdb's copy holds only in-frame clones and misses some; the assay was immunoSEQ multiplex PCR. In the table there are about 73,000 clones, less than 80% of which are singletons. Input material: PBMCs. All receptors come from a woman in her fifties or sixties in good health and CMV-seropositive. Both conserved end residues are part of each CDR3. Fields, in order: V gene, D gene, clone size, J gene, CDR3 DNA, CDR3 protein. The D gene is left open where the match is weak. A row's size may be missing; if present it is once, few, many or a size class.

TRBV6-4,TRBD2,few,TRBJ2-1,TGTGCCAGCAGTGCCGGACTAGCGGGGGACAATGAGCAGTTCTTC,CASSAGLAGDNEQFF
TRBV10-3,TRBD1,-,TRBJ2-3,TGTGCCATCAGTGAAACAGGGGGCCGGGGAGATACGCAGTATTTT,CAISETGGRGDTQYF
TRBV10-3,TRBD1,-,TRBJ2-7,TGTGCCTTCGGGGACAGTGAGTACGAGCAGTACTTC,CAFGDSEYEQYF
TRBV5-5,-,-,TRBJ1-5,TGTGCCAGCAGCCCCCGGGAGGGGCGTTGGAATCAGCCCCAGCATTTT,CASSPREGRWNQPQHF
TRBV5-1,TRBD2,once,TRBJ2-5,TGCGCCAGCAGCTTGCGGCTAGCGGGGGACGAGACCCAGTACTTC,CASSLRLAGDETQYF
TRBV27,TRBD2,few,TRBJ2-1,TGTGCCAGCAGTTTAGGAACGGCTAGCGGGGGGCGTCTAAATGAGCAGTTCTTC,CASSLGTASGGRLNEQFF
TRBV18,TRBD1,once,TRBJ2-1,TGTGCCAGCTCACCAGGGACAGGGGCCTACAATGAGCAGTTCTTC,CASSPGTGAYNEQFF
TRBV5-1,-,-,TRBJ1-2,TGCGCCAGCAGCTTAGATCCACAGGGACGGCGGTATGGCTACACCTTC,CASSLDPQGRRYGYTF
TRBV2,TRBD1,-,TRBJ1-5,TGTGCCAGCAGAGGACAGGGGGCAAGGAATCAGCCCCAGCATTTT,CASRGQGARNQPQHF
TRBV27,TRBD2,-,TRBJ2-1,TGTGCCAGCAGTTTCGTGACTAGCGGGGGGGCCAATGAGCAGTTCTTC,CASSFVTSGGANEQFF
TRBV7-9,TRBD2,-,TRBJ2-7,TGTGCCAGCAGCCCCCTGACTAGCGGCTACGAGCAGTACTTC,CASSPLTSGYEQYF
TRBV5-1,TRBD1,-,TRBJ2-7,TGCGCCAGCAGCAGTCCGGACAGGCACTACGAGCAGTACTTC,CASSSPDRHYEQYF
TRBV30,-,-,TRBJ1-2,TGTGCCTGGAGCAACAGGGCCTATGGCTACACCTTC,CAWSNRAYGYTF
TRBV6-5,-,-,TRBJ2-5,TGTGCCAGCAGTCGTTGGGTTCTGGGCCGGGAGACCCAGTACTTC,CASSRWVLGRETQYF
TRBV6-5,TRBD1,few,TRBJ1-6,TGTGCCAGTAGCCGGGGACAGGGCGGATCACCCCTCCACTTT,CASSRGQGGSPLHF
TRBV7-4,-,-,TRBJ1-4,TGTGCCAGCAGCTTATGGGACGGACAGTTCACAAAACTGTTTTTT,CASSLWDGQFTKLFF
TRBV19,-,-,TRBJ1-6,TGTGCCAGTAGTGGTGGAGTCAGGGTAGGTAATTCACCCCTCCACTTT,CASSGGVRVGNSPLHF